The rows below give T cell receptor beta chains drawn from one sample of a study of blood T cell repertoires in COVID-19. Sequencing used immunoSEQ multiplex PCR; TCRdb keeps in-frame clones, though not all of them. Counted here are about 130,000 clones, approximately 86% occurring once; the ten biggest clones make up roughly 11%. Sample: peripheral blood. All receptors derive from a woman between 65 and 79 years old with COVID-19, enrolled during active disease. The CDR3 runs from the conserved cysteine through the conserved F or W. The order of the fields is CDR3 DNA, CDR3 protein, clone size, D gene, V gene, J gene. A D gene is named only where the DNA matches it firmly. Expanded clones are given a class, and other clones once, few, many or no size at all.

CDR3nt: TGCGCCAGCAGCGTCACAGGGGGACGGGAACAGCCCCAGCATTTT
CDR3aa: CASSVTGGREQPQHF
abundance: -
d_gene: TRBD1
v_gene: TRBV5-1
j_gene: TRBJ1-5

CDR3nt: TGTGCCAGCAGCCTGGGACAGGGGCTTTACTATGGCTACACCTTC
CDR3aa: CASSLGQGLYYGYTF
abundance: once
d_gene: TRBD1
v_gene: TRBV7-2
j_gene: TRBJ1-2

CDR3nt: TGCGCCAGCAGCATGAGTATCGGGACAGGGGAGGAGACCCAGTACTTC
CDR3aa: CASSMSIGTGEETQYF
abundance: -
d_gene: TRBD1
v_gene: TRBV4-1
j_gene: TRBJ2-5

CDR3nt: TGTGCCAGAAGCCTAAGGGACAGGGGGAACACTGAAGCTTTCTTT
CDR3aa: CARSLRDRGNTEAFF
abundance: once
d_gene: TRBD1
v_gene: TRBV5-3
j_gene: TRBJ1-1

CDR3nt: TGTGCCAGCAGCGCCCGGGGGGGCCCCACAGATACGCAGTATTTT
CDR3aa: CASSARGGPTDTQYF
abundance: -
d_gene: TRBD2
v_gene: TRBV11-2
j_gene: TRBJ2-3

CDR3nt: TGTGCCAGCAGTCCCCTGACAGGGGCCCTTTCACCCCTCCACTTT
CDR3aa: CASSPLTGALSPLHF
abundance: -
d_gene: TRBD1
v_gene: TRBV27
j_gene: TRBJ1-6

CDR3nt: TGTGCCACCAGCACTCCCGGACAGATCACAGATACGCAGTATTTT
CDR3aa: CATSTPGQITDTQYF
abundance: -
d_gene: -
v_gene: TRBV15
j_gene: TRBJ2-3

CDR3nt: TGTGCCAGCAGTGCCGGACAGGGGGCGGTGGAGACCCAGTACTTC
CDR3aa: CASSAGQGAVETQYF
abundance: -
d_gene: TRBD1
v_gene: TRBV2
j_gene: TRBJ2-5

CDR3nt: TGTGCCAGCAGCTTGTATGCAACTAATGAAAAACTGTTTTTT
CDR3aa: CASSLYATNEKLFF
abundance: -
d_gene: -
v_gene: TRBV5-4
j_gene: TRBJ1-4

CDR3nt: TGCGCCAGCAGCCATCAAAGGGGCGAACCGGGACATGTAGAGACCCAGTACTTC
CDR3aa: CASSHQRGEPGHVETQYF
abundance: -
d_gene: -
v_gene: TRBV4-1
j_gene: TRBJ2-5

CDR3nt: TGCAGTGCTAGTAAGGGATGGAGGGATGAAAAACTGTTTTTT
CDR3aa: CSASKGWRDEKLFF
abundance: -
d_gene: -
v_gene: TRBV20-1
j_gene: TRBJ1-4

CDR3nt: TGTGCCAGCAGTGACAGGGGGGCTGGGGCCAACGTCCTGACTTTC
CDR3aa: CASSDRGAGANVLTF
abundance: -
d_gene: -
v_gene: TRBV25-1
j_gene: TRBJ2-6

CDR3nt: TGTGCCAGCAGCCAACCGGGACAGGGGGCATACAATGAGCAGTTCTTC
CDR3aa: CASSQPGQGAYNEQFF
abundance: -
d_gene: TRBD1
v_gene: TRBV4-2
j_gene: TRBJ2-1

CDR3nt: TGTGCCAGCACAGGTTTGAACACTGAAGCTTTCTTT
CDR3aa: CASTGLNTEAFF
abundance: few
d_gene: -
v_gene: TRBV28
j_gene: TRBJ1-1

CDR3nt: TGCAGTGCTAGTCGCACTAGCGGGGGTTACGAGCAGTACTTC
CDR3aa: CSASRTSGGYEQYF
abundance: -
d_gene: TRBD2
v_gene: TRBV20-1
j_gene: TRBJ2-7

CDR3nt: TGTGCCAGCAGTGAAAGAGGCGGGGGAAAAGAGACCCAGTACTTC
CDR3aa: CASSERGGGKETQYF
abundance: -
d_gene: TRBD2
v_gene: TRBV2
j_gene: TRBJ2-5

CDR3nt: TGTGCCAGCAGCTTGGCCGGGAGTCCAGCGGGGGGGCAAGAGACCCAGTACTTC
CDR3aa: CASSLAGSPAGGQETQYF
abundance: once
d_gene: TRBD2
v_gene: TRBV5-6
j_gene: TRBJ2-5

CDR3nt: TGTGCCATCAGTGCGGCTAGCGGGGGGGCTAGGACCCAGTACTTC
CDR3aa: CAISAASGGARTQYF
abundance: -
d_gene: TRBD2
v_gene: TRBV10-3
j_gene: TRBJ2-5

CDR3nt: TGTGCCACTAAACGGGACAGGAGTCTCTACGAGCAGTACTTC
CDR3aa: CATKRDRSLYEQYF
abundance: -
d_gene: TRBD1
v_gene: TRBV6-5
j_gene: TRBJ2-7

CDR3nt: TGTGCCAGCAGGGCGGGACAGGGGGCGGGTGAAAAACTGTTTTTT
CDR3aa: CASRAGQGAGEKLFF
abundance: -
d_gene: TRBD1
v_gene: TRBV28
j_gene: TRBJ1-4

CDR3nt: TGTGCCAGCAGGACAGGGATGGAAAACTATGGCTACACCTTC
CDR3aa: CASRTGMENYGYTF
abundance: once
d_gene: TRBD1
v_gene: TRBV5-4
j_gene: TRBJ1-2

CDR3nt: TGTGCCAGCAGCTTAGCGAGCACGCCCGGAAACACCATATATTTT
CDR3aa: CASSLASTPGNTIYF
abundance: -
d_gene: -
v_gene: TRBV7-9
j_gene: TRBJ1-3

CDR3nt: TGCGCCAGCAGCTTGGCCGGAGATACGCAGTATTTT
CDR3aa: CASSLAGDTQYF
abundance: -
d_gene: -
v_gene: TRBV5-1
j_gene: TRBJ2-3

CDR3nt: TGTGCCAGCAGTGTCTTAGGGACAGGTTCCTACGAGCAGTACTTC
CDR3aa: CASSVLGTGSYEQYF
abundance: -
d_gene: TRBD1
v_gene: TRBV2
j_gene: TRBJ2-7

CDR3nt: TGTGCCAGCAGCCAAGTAACAGGCCCTGCGAATGAGCAGTTCTTC
CDR3aa: CASSQVTGPANEQFF
abundance: -
d_gene: -
v_gene: TRBV3-1/TRBV3-2
j_gene: TRBJ2-1

CDR3nt: TGTGCCAGCAGCCCCCCTGGGGGGGCTCTGTACAATGAGCAGTTCTTC
CDR3aa: CASSPPGGALYNEQFF
abundance: -
d_gene: -
v_gene: TRBV7-9
j_gene: TRBJ2-1

CDR3nt: TGTGCCCAGGCACAGGGTAACGAAAAACTGTTTTTT
CDR3aa: CAQAQGNEKLFF
abundance: -
d_gene: -
v_gene: TRBV30
j_gene: TRBJ1-4

CDR3nt: TGTGCCAGCAGGACAGGGGATTATGGCTACACCTTC
CDR3aa: CASRTGDYGYTF
abundance: -
d_gene: TRBD1
v_gene: TRBV19
j_gene: TRBJ1-2

CDR3nt: TGTGCCAGCAATTTCCGGACAGGGGGCGTAGGAGCTTTCTTT
CDR3aa: CASNFRTGGVGAFF
abundance: -
d_gene: TRBD1
v_gene: TRBV3-1/TRBV3-2
j_gene: TRBJ1-1

CDR3nt: TGCGCCAGCAGCTTGGGTCTGGGACTAGCGGCCTACAATGAGCAGTTCTTC
CDR3aa: CASSLGLGLAAYNEQFF
abundance: -
d_gene: TRBD2
v_gene: TRBV5-1
j_gene: TRBJ2-1

CDR3nt: TGTGCCAGCAGTTCAGGCTACGAGCAGTACTTC
CDR3aa: CASSSGYEQYF
abundance: -
d_gene: -
v_gene: TRBV2
j_gene: TRBJ2-7

CDR3nt: TGTGCCAGCAACAGGGAATTGCAGCCCCAGCATTTT
CDR3aa: CASNRELQPQHF
abundance: -
d_gene: -
v_gene: TRBV28
j_gene: TRBJ1-5

CDR3nt: TGTGCCAGCAGCGTAAAAGGGGACAGTTACAATGAGCAGTTCTTC
CDR3aa: CASSVKGDSYNEQFF
abundance: -
d_gene: TRBD1
v_gene: TRBV9
j_gene: TRBJ2-1

CDR3nt: TGTGCCAGCAGGCGGAACTACAATGAGCAGTTCTTC
CDR3aa: CASRRNYNEQFF
abundance: -
d_gene: -
v_gene: TRBV7-9
j_gene: TRBJ2-1